The entry that follows covers one TCR beta chain sequence. The target antigen is unknown. The TCR beta CDR3 regions underwent amplification using RNA transcripts as the source. The TCR CDR3 first-round RT-PCR relied on the HTBI primer set. TCRdb fed the multiplex PCR reads into MiXCR, producing one record per CDR3 protein. The sample lists some 500,000 distinct CDR3 sequences; around 14% were seen once. The CDR3 extends over 13 amino acids. The V gene end was trimmed by 7 bases and the J gene end by 7 bases; junction bases not matched to a gene: 3. CDR1 is SGHDN and CDR2 is FVKESK in the germline V gene. Uncontrolled infection, other autoimmune disease, pregnancy or lactation barred patients from enrollment. This sample was taken from a study of T cells in Graves' hyperthyroidism and ophthalmopathy. Overall study: At initial diagnosis, before any treatment had begun, peripheral blood was obtained.

The study, taken as a whole, reports: Separation of ophthalmopathy from stable hyperthyroidism was achieved by a 13 V-J model.

The sample taken for sequencing was blood. This TCR derives from a woman under 30 with Graves' hyperthyroidism. The V and J genes are TRBV14 and TRBJ2-4; 11 nucleotides agree with TRBD2. The CDR3 sequence is CASTPSGRNIQYF. The CDR3, as DNA: TGTGCCAGCACACCTAGCGGGAGGAACATTCAGTACTTC.